This T cell receptor beta chain emerged from a study of T cell responses to AZD1222 COVID-19 vaccine. The CDR3 runs to 17 residues. V was shortened by 0 bases and J by 0 bases, with 9 bases between the two germline ends. Germline V gene lookup returns CDR1 LGHNA and CDR2 YNFKEQ. Libraries were prepared by immunoSEQ multiplex PCR; TCRdb keeps only in-frame clonotypes and omits some of them. The sample holds roughly 140,000 clones, 80% to 90% seen once. The V call is TRBV4-2, the J call TRBJ2-6, with D perhaps given as TRBD1 or TRBD2 (5 bases each). The material sequenced was peripheral blood, taken on day 0 of AZD1222 vaccination. The receptor was isolated from an adult in good health. The CDR3 is CASSQEGTASGANVLTF. The CDR3 DNA follows: TGTGCCAGCAGCCAAGAGGGGACGGCCTCTGGGGCCAACGTCCTGACTTTC.